These T cell receptor beta chains were read from a single sample in a study of regulatory T cells in long-lasting Graves disease. Using its own MiXCR run on the multiplex PCR reads, TCRdb lists one record per CDR3 protein. The sample carries around 500,000 distinct CDR3 sequences, around an eighth recorded once. Another study also made use of these data, one on T cells in Graves' hyperthyroidism and ophthalmopathy.

The sample here was peripheral blood mononuclear cells (PBMCs), taken at new diagnosis, from a patient treated with antithyroid drugs. The receptor set was obtained from a man in his thirties or forties with Graves disease. CDR3s include the opening cysteine and the closing phenylalanine or tryptophan. D genes are given only for firm matches. For some rows the clone size is stated as once, few or many, or as a class when expanded; others skip it.

>few|.|TRBV19|TRBJ1-4
TGTGCCAGTAGTACCCCGCGGGGTGGAGATGAAAAACTGTTTTTT
CASSTPRGGDEKLFF
>many|.|TRBV27|TRBJ1-5
TGTGCCAGCAGTTTTTGGGGAGAGGGGAATCAGCCCCAGCATTTT
CASSFWGEGNQPQHF
>many|TRBD2|TRBV5-1|TRBJ2-1
TGCGCCAGCAGCGGTAGCGGGAGTTACAATGAGCAGTTCTTC
CASSGSGSYNEQFF
>.|TRBD2|TRBV4-2|TRBJ2-5
TGTGCCAGCAGCCAAGTCAGTAGCGGGAGGGCCAGGGAGACCCAGTACTTC
CASSQVSSGRARETQYF
>many|TRBD2|TRBV11-2|TRBJ2-7
TGTGCCAGCAGCTTAGAAATGACTAGCGGCTACGAGCAGTACTTC
CASSLEMTSGYEQYF
>many|TRBD1|TRBV7-8|TRBJ2-5
TGTGCCAGCAGCTCAATAAAACAGGGGGCAGGGGAGACCCAGTACTTC
CASSSIKQGAGETQYF
>few|TRBD1|TRBV6-1|TRBJ2-7
TGTGCCAGCAGTCCCGGGACAGAACTCTACGAGCAGTACTTC
CASSPGTELYEQYF
>many|.|TRBV2|TRBJ2-3
TGTGCCAGCAGTGACAGAGGGGCCACGCAGTATTTT
CASSDRGATQYF
>few|.|TRBV3-1|TRBJ1-3
TGTGCCAGCAGCCAAAGGACGGCGATGGTGGTCCGCGACACCATATATTTT
CASSQRTAMVVRDTIYF
>few|TRBD1|TRBV12-3/TRBV12-4|TRBJ2-7
TGTGCCAGCAGTCCAATCGGGGGACAGGGGGAATACGAGCAGTACTTC
CASSPIGGQGEYEQYF
>many|.|TRBV2|TRBJ1-5
TGTGCCAGCAGTCCGGGGGAGCTTACGTATCAGCCCCAGCATTTT
CASSPGELTYQPQHF
>few|.|TRBV29-1|TRBJ1-5
TGCAGCGTGGGAGACACATTGCAGCCCCAGCATTTT
CSVGDTLQPQHF
>many|.|TRBV10-2|TRBJ1-4
TGCGCCAGCAAGAGTTCCCCGTATGAAAAACTGTTTTTT
CASKSSPYEKLFF
>many|.|TRBV28|TRBJ2-7
TGTGCCAGCACGAGACCGGCGGGTACGGGTGAGCAGTACTTC
CASTRPAGTGEQYF
>few|TRBD2|TRBV4-1|TRBJ2-7
TGCGCCAGCAGCCAAGGAAGGACTAGCGGGACCTACGAGCAGTACTTC
CASSQGRTSGTYEQYF
>.|.|TRBV4-1|TRBJ1-5
TGCGCCAGCAGCCCAGAAAATGCGGGGGTGAGCAATCAGCCCCAGCATTTT
CASSPENAGVSNQPQHF
>many|.|TRBV7-3|TRBJ1-2
TGTGCCAGCAGCTTAATGGACAGCTATGGCTACACCTTC
CASSLMDSYGYTF
>many|TRBD1|TRBV11-2|TRBJ1-1
TGTGCCAGCAGCCGACTGACGGGACAGGTGGGGACTGAAGCTTTCTTT
CASSRLTGQVGTEAFF
>.|.|TRBV15|TRBJ2-1
TGTGCCACCAGCAGAGATATCGAGGGGTTGAATGAGCAGTTCTTC
CATSRDIEGLNEQFF
>many|.|TRBV6-1|TRBJ1-1
TGTGCCAGCCTTTTATTTATGAACACTGAAGCTTTCTTT
CASLLFMNTEAFF
>many|TRBD2|TRBV11-1|TRBJ2-7
TGTGCCAGCAGCAAGACTAGCGGGAGGACCAAGGCCTACGAGCAGTACTTC
CASSKTSGRTKAYEQYF
>many|.|TRBV27|TRBJ2-3
TGTGCCACCAGCTACTCCTCCTTGTCAGATACGCAGTATTTT
CATSYSSLSDTQYF
>many|TRBD2|TRBV3-1|TRBJ2-3
TGTGCCAGCAGCCAAGATGGAAATAGCGGGAGTCCTTTGAGGGATACGCAGTATTTT
CASSQDGNSGSPLRDTQYF
>.|TRBD2|TRBV3-1|TRBJ2-2
TGTGCCAGCAGCCAAAGGGGAGCGGGACCCGGGGAGCTGTTTTTT
CASSQRGAGPGELFF
>.|.|TRBV18|TRBJ2-3
TGTGCCAGCTCACCAATGCAAAACACAGATACGCAGTATTTT
CASSPMQNTDTQYF
>few|TRBD2|TRBV20-1|TRBJ2-1
TGCAGTGCCCCCGGCGGGGGATCAGTCAATGAGCAGTTCTTC
CSAPGGGSVNEQFF
>many|.|TRBV5-1|TRBJ1-1
TGCGCCAGCAGCTTGGGTTTCCGGGGCATGAACACTGAAGCTTTCTTT
CASSLGFRGMNTEAFF
>.|.|TRBV19|TRBJ2-3
TGTGCCAGTAGGCTTTCGCAAGGAGCCGTCACAGATACGCAGTATTTT
CASRLSQGAVTDTQYF
>.|.|TRBV9|TRBJ2-3
TGTGCCAGCAGCCCTCGCCCGGAGAGGAGCACAGATACGCAGTATTTT
CASSPRPERSTDTQYF
>.|.|TRBV20-1|TRBJ1-2
TGCAGTGCTGGGGAGGGGAGTGGCTACACCTTC
CSAGEGSGYTF